This paragraph covers one TCR beta chain sequence. This specimen belongs to a study of response to subunit inactivated influenza vaccine. The ends were cut back, 1 base at V and 2 bases at J, with 12 bases in the middle. Germline CDR1 SGHRS, CDR2 YFSETQ. The CDR3 contains 15 residues. TCRdb reanalysed the RT-PCR reads using MiXCR and keeps one entry per CDR3 protein. The table includes around 520,000 distinct CDR3 sequences, 10% to 15% detected once. The sequence was collected from a man between 50 and 59 years old who received an inactivated influenza vaccine. This sample comprised PBMCs from blood, obtained on the day of vaccination. The chain carries TRBV5-1 and TRBJ1-2; tentative D call: TRBD1 (5 bases). This CDR3 reads CASSLSGGMNYGYTF. DNA for the CDR3: TGCGCCAGCAGCTTGTCGGGGGGAATGAACTATGGCTACACCTTC. Combining the CDR3 with reference TRBV5-1 and TRBJ1-2 gives the whole variable domain KAGVTQTPRYLIKTRGQQVTLSCSPISGHRSVSWYQQTPGQGLQFLFEYFSETQRNKGNFPGRFSGRQFSNSRSEMNVSTLELGDSALYLCASSLSGGMNYGYTFGSGTRLTVV.